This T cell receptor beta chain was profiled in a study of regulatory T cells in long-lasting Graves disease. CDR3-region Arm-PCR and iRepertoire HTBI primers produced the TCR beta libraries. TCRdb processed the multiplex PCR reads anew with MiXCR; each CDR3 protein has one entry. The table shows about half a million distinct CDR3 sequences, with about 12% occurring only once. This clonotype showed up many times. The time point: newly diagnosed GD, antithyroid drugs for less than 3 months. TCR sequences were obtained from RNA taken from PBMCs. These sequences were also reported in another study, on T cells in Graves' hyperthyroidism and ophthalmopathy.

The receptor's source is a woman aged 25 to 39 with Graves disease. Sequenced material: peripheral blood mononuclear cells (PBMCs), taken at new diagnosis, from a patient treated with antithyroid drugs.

The chain's CDR3 is CASSQDSRGQPQHF. The CDR3 DNA is TGCGCCAGCAGCCAAGATTCTCGAGGTCAGCCCCAGCATTTT. The chain carries TRBV4-1 and TRBJ1-5; D remains ambiguous. Germline V lookup: CDR1 MGHRA, CDR2 YSYEKL. This CDR3 has 14 amino acids. V lost 0 bases, J lost 6 bases, and 9 bases lay in between.